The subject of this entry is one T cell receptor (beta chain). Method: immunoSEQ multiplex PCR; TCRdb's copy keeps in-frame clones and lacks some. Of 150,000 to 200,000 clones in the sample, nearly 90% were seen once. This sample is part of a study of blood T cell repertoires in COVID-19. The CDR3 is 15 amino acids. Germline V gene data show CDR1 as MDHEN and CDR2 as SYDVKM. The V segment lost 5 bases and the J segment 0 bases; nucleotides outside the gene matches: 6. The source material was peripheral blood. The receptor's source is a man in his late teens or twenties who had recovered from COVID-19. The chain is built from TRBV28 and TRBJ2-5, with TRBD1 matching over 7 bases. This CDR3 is CASSPPTGNQETQYF. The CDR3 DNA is TGTGCCAGCAGTCCCCCGACAGGGAACCAAGAGACCCAGTACTTC.